This TCR beta chain originates from a study of T cells after yellow fever vaccination. Overall study context: SMART-Seq v4 Ultra Low Input handled preparation of low-cell-number fractions.

Trimming removed 1 base at V and 7 bases at J, with 14 bases between. The CDR3 contains 15 residues. Study-wide findings and caveats: Most clones from primary vaccination resurfaced after the booster (approximately 96% CD4, around 91% CD8). Compared with primary, the secondary response was weaker and peaked at day 5, not 15.

TCRdb ran MiXCR on the 5' RACE reads and lists one entry per CDR3 protein. Among under 600,000 distinct CDR3 sequences listed, roughly 13% were seen once. This clonotype was seen many times. The antigen remains undetermined. The chain carries TRBV12-3 or TRBV12-4 and TRBJ2-1, with D possibly being TRBD2 (5 bases). The sequencing here drew on PBMCs, taken on the day of the yellow fever booster vaccination. The sequence was collected from a man younger than 40 who received the YFV17D yellow fever vaccine. DNA for the CDR3: TGTGCCAGCAGTTTAGGGCTAAGCGGCCAGAATGAGCAGTTCTTC. Amino acid sequence: CASSLGLSGQNEQFF.